This T cell receptor beta chain emerged from a study of OX40 agonist ivuxolimab in advanced cancers. J lost 5 bases, V lost 2 bases, and 7 bases had no gene match. Germline V CDR1 and CDR2: LGHNA, YSLEER. The CDR3 sequence is 16 residues long. Points from the study as a whole: The mean number of expanded clones was higher in CD8+ T cells than in CD4+.

Note on this clone: The antigen remains undetermined.

Here immunoSEQ multiplex PCR was the method, and the copy in TCRdb shows in-frame clones only, minus some. The table shows about 86,000 clones, with about 83% occurring only once. The V call is TRBV4-3, the J call TRBJ2-1, with TRBD2 identical over 9 bases. The origin of this receptor is an adult with an advanced solid tumor such as melanoma, head and neck, liver or kidney cancer. The sequences come from CD4+ or CD8+ T cells sorted from blood, collected in a trial of the OX40 agonist ivuxolimab. The CDR3, as DNA: TGCGCCAGCAGCCAAATCACCGCGGGGGGGGACAATGAGCAGTTCTTC. It translates to CASSQITAGGDNEQFF.